These 27 T cell receptor beta chains came from one sample sequenced in a study of post-analysis software for immune sequencing data. General observations from the study: Several TRBV segments were more frequent in patients than controls; TRBV5-6, TRBV5-1 and TRBV20-1 belonged to this group.

These receptors have no known antigen. Prepared TCR beta cDNA libraries contained unique molecular identifiers. A single record per CDR3 protein comes from TCRdb applying MiXCR to the PCR reads. The repertoire includes roughly 730,000 distinct CDR3 sequences, 25% to 30% of them detected once, and roughly 0.53% sits in the top ten. The sequenced sample consisted of blood. These TCRs come from a girl between 5 and 17 years old with multiple sclerosis.

This CDR3 reads CASSDSTSLDTQYF. The CDR3 coding sequence is TGTGCCAGCAGCGATTCGACTAGCCTGGATACGCAGTATTTT. The chain recombines TRBV9 with TRBJ2-3, with 7 bases identical to TRBD2. From germline, CDR1 is SGDLS and CDR2 YYNGEE. The CDR3 is 14 residues long. With V trimmed by 3 bases and J by 6 bases, 7 bases remained unmatched. The whole variable domain, filled in from reference TRBV9 and TRBJ2-3, reads DSGVTQTPKHLITATGQRVTLRCSPRSGDLSVYWYQQSLDQGLQFLIQYYNGEERAKGNILERFSAQQFPDLHSELNLSSLELGDSALYFCASSDSTSLDTQYFGPGTRLTVL.

This clonotype was counted a few times. The chain employs TRBV12-3 or TRBV12-4 and TRBJ2-5; a possible D gene is TRBD2 (6 bases). V shed 3 bases and J shed 1 base, with 15 bases lying between them. The CDR3 is 16 amino acids. The CDR3 protein is CASSFNLATAQETQYF. The CDR3 nucleotides read TGTGCCAGCAGTTTTAATCTAGCGACCGCCCAAGAGACCCAGTACTTC.

The genes are TRBV7-2 and TRBJ2-1; 16 bases are shared with TRBD2. This CDR3 has 18 residues. J lost 4 bases, V lost 5 bases, and 8 bases had no gene match. CDR1 is SGHTA, CDR2 FQGNSA, per germline. The CDR3 spells CASSPQTGLAGGYNEQFF. The CDR3 nucleotides read TGTGCCAGCAGCCCGCAAACGGGACTAGCGGGAGGGTACAATGAGCAGTTCTTC. Supplemented by reference TRBV7-2 and TRBJ2-1, the full variable domain reads GAGVSQSPSNKVTEKGKDVELRCDPISGHTALYWYRQSLGQGLEFLIYFQGNSAPDKSGLPSDRFSAERTGGSVSTLTIQRTQQEDSAVYLCASSPQTGLAGGYNEQFFGPGTRLTVL.

About this clonotype: This sequence may be a read error, since a much larger clone differs from it by one base. As the CDR3 is not closed by the conserved phenylalanine or tryptophan, this likely results from a read error. This chain links TRBV5-1 with TRBJ2-1; D may be TRBD2 (6 bases). The CDR3 has 14 residues. The V end lost 4 bases, the J end lost 10 bases, and 18 bases lay between the germline ends. Germline CDR1 reads SGHRS; CDR2 reads YFSETQ. The CDR3 sequence: CASSLSRGMGEQFL. The CDR3 DNA reads as TGCGCCAGCAGCCTCTCTCGCGGGATGGGGGAGCAGTTCTTG.

The chain joins TRBV27 to TRBJ2-7; TRBD1 is a possible D gene (6 bases). The CDR3 runs 14 residues. Trimming cost V 5 bases and J 2 bases, with 13 bases left between them. The V gene's germline CDR1 is MNHEY and CDR2 SMNVEV (reference sequence). CDR3 residues: CASSPRDTTYEQYF. DNA for the CDR3: TGTGCCAGCAGTCCCCGGGACACTACCTACGAGCAGTACTTC.

The genes are TRBV28 and TRBJ2-3; 9 bases align to TRBD1. This CDR3 has 16 amino acids. The V gene's germline CDR1 is MDHEN and CDR2 SYDVKM. The V segment lost 1 base and the J segment 2 bases; nucleotides outside the gene matches: 4. CDR3 nucleotide sequence: TGTGCCAGCAGTTTATATGACAGGGGGGTCACAGATACGCAGTATTTT. Encoded protein: CASSLYDRGVTDTQYF. Looking up the rest from reference TRBV28 and TRBJ2-3 gives the full variable domain: DVKVTQSSRYLVKRTGEKVFLECVQDMDHENMFWYRQDPGLGLRLIYFSYDVKMKEKGDIPEGYSVSREKKERFSLILESASTNQTSMYLCASSLYDRGVTDTQYFGPGTRLTVL.

The J gene is TRBJ1-6, the V gene TRBV6-5, with 8 bases fitting TRBD1. The germline V gene has CDR1 MNHEY and CDR2 SVGAGI. The V segment lost 6 bases and the J segment 13 bases; nucleotides outside the gene matches: 8. The CDR3 sequence is 13 residues long. CDR3 sequence reads: CASRRQGKTPLHF. In DNA form, the CDR3 reads TGTGCCAGCAGGAGACAGGGGAAGACGCCCCTCCACTTT.

The rearrangement links TRBV5-1 to TRBJ2-4; the match to TRBD1 covers 8 bases. This CDR3 comprises 15 residues. Looked up from germline, CDR1 is SGHRS and CDR2 is YFSETQ. Unmatched junction bases numbered 15, after V lost 3 bases and J lost 13 bases. CDR3 in DNA: TGCGCCAGCAGCTCCCAGGGGGCCCCCTGCAATGAGCAGTACTTC. Amino acid sequence: CASSSQGAPCNEQYF.

The rearrangement joins TRBV20-1 to TRBJ2-7, with 9 positions matching TRBD2. V shed 5 bases, J shed 0 bases, and the junction held 11 bases outside the gene matches. Germline CDR1 and CDR2: DFQATT and SNEGSKA (reference sequence). The CDR3 has 16 residues. DNA of the CDR3: TGCAGTGCTCCGAGGCGGCTAGCGGGAAACTCCTACGAGCAGTACTTC. This gives the protein CSAPRRLAGNSYEQYF.

The genes are TRBV6-5 and TRBJ1-1; possibly TRBD1 for D (6 bases). CDR1 is MNHEY, CDR2 SVGAGI, per germline. Trimming pared 7 bases from V and 5 bases from J, leaving 17 bases between. The CDR3 has 14 amino acids. This chain's CDR3 is CASTIRGGGTEAFF. Written as DNA, the CDR3 is TGTGCCAGCACCATAAGAGGAGGGGGAACTGAAGCTTTCTTT.

This clonotype has just a few counts. The gene calls are TRBV29-1 and TRBJ2-1; 9 bases match TRBD2. The CDR3 runs 15 residues. V trimming: 7 bases; J trimming: 5 bases; junction bases outside the gene matches: 12. Germline V lookup: CDR1 SQVTM, CDR2 ANQGSEA. CDR3: CSAAGGGRANNEQFF. The CDR3, as DNA: TGCAGCGCCGCGGGGGGCGGGAGGGCCAACAATGAGCAGTTCTTC.

This clonotype was recorded at least ten times. The rearrangement uses TRBV6-5 and TRBJ2-7, with D perhaps TRBD2 (6 bases). With 6 bases removed from V and 0 bases from J, the gap between germline ends came to 12 bases. Germline CDR1 MNHEY, CDR2 SVGAGI. The CDR3 has 14 amino acids. The chain's CDR3 is CASSSAGFSYEQYF. The DNA of the CDR3 is TGTGCCAGCAGCTCCGCGGGATTCTCCTACGAGCAGTACTTC.

This chain joins TRBV6-5 and TRBJ1-1, with 7 nucleotides matching TRBD1. Losses at the gene ends were 7 bases for V and 11 bases for J; bases not matched to a gene: 10. The CDR3 has 12 amino acids. Germline-derived CDR1 and CDR2 are MNHEY and SVGAGI. The CDR3 nucleotides read TGTGCCAGCATCAAGGGGGCCTCAGAGGCTTTCTTT. Its protein product is CASIKGASEAFF.

This chain connects TRBV5-4 to TRBJ2-7; D remains unclear. Germline assignment: CDR1 SGHNT and CDR2 YYREEE (reference sequence). Trimming removed 4 bases from V and 4 bases from J, with 15 bases in between. The CDR3 length is 14 residues. For the CDR3, the DNA is TGTGCCAGCAGCAAAGCGTCGGACCCTTACGAGCAGTACTTC. Its translation is CASSKASDPYEQYF.

V usage is TRBV27 and J usage is TRBJ2-1, with TRBD2 matching over 15 bases. Germline loops: CDR1 MNHEY, CDR2 SMNVEV (reference sequence). CDR3 size: 16 residues. V trimming: 5 bases; J trimming: 8 bases; junction bases outside the gene matches: 7. CDR3 region: CASSPGLAGGLYEQFF. In nucleotides, the CDR3 is TGTGCCAGCAGTCCAGGACTAGCGGGGGGGCTCTATGAGCAGTTCTTC.

The chain recombines TRBV20-1 with TRBJ2-5; D may be TRBD1 or TRBD2 (5 bases each). The CDR3 has 15 residues. Trimming shortened V by 6 bases and J by 5 bases, and 22 bases separated the two germline ends. CDR1 is DFQATT, CDR2 SNEGSKA, per germline (reference sequence). In nucleotides, the CDR3 is TGCAGTGCAGCCCCAAGTGAGGGACCCGGGGAGACCCAGTACTTC. Its protein product is CSAAPSEGPGETQYF.

The genes are TRBV29-1 and TRBJ2-2; D call uncertain. This CDR3 spans 13 amino acids. V lost 6 bases and J 4 bases, leaving 12 bases between the germline ends. Germline V lookup: CDR1 SQVTM, CDR2 ANQGSEA. In DNA, the CDR3 is TGCAGCGTCGTTGGGCCGGGCACCGGGGAGCTGTTTTTT. Translating it yields CSVVGPGTGELFF.

A remark on this clonotype: A read error is likely, as this CDR3 ends without the conserved phenylalanine or tryptophan. V usage is TRBV6-2 or TRBV6-3 and J usage is TRBJ1-2; tentatively, D is TRBD1 (6 bases). This CDR3 has 13 residues. Per germline, CDR1 MNHEY and CDR2 SVGEGT. Trimming cost V 5 bases and J 7 bases, with 14 bases left between them. The CDR3 bases are TGTGCCAGCAGTCTTCAGGGGACCCTTGGCTACACCTCC. As protein: CASSLQGTLGYTS.

This rearrangement joins TRBV6-2 or TRBV6-3 to TRBJ2-7; D is perhaps TRBD1 (6 bases). The CDR3 runs 17 residues. Germline V CDR1 and CDR2: MNHEY, SVGEGT. Trimming left V 5 bases short and J 3 bases short, with 23 bases between. The CDR3 DNA is TGTGCCAGCAGTCGGCCCAGGGGCTGGGAGAGGAGCTACGAGCAGTACTTC. Translating gives CASSRPRGWERSYEQYF.

The chain joins TRBV20-1 to TRBJ1-4; 7 positions agree with TRBD1. The CDR3 loop spans 13 amino acids. V lost 5 bases, J lost 7 bases, and 7 bases stayed unmatched. Germline CDR1 DFQATT, CDR2 SNEGSKA (reference sequence). The chain's CDR3 is CSAAGQEGEKLFF. DNA of the CDR3: TGCAGTGCTGCTGGACAGGAGGGTGAAAAACTGTTTTTT.

This clonotype was seen more than once but under ten times. The chain has TRBV4-3 and TRBJ2-1; 7 bases are shared with TRBD2. The CDR3 totals 16 residues. The J segment lost 3 bases and the V segment lost 3 bases, leaving 8 bases of the junction unmatched. The germline V gene has CDR1 LGHNA and CDR2 YSLEER. CDR3 DNA sequence: TGCGCCAGCAGCCACCCGGTGGGACTAAGCTACAATGAGCAGTTCTTC. It encodes CASSHPVGLSYNEQFF.

The V call is TRBV20-1, the J call TRBJ2-5; tentatively, D is TRBD2 (6 bases). Between the trimmed V and J ends, which lost 4 bases and 3 bases, there was a span of 15 bases. CDR1 DFQATT and CDR2 SNEGSKA come from the germline V gene (reference sequence). The CDR3 contains 14 residues. CDR3 coding DNA: TGCAGTGCTAACCCCGGGGGAGGAGAAGAGACCCAGTACTTC. Protein product: CSANPGGGEETQYF.

A few counts support this clonotype. The chain carries TRBV6-5 and TRBJ1-6; D is ambiguous. The CDR3 runs 16 residues. Germline V gene sequence: CDR1 MNHEY, CDR2 SVGAGI. V was pared by 2 bases and J by 0 bases, with 8 bases between. The CDR3 region is CASSYREPSYNSPLHF. The CDR3, as DNA: TGTGCCAGCAGTTACCGGGAGCCCTCCTATAATTCACCCCTCCACTTT.

This clonotype was seen only a few times. The V and J genes are TRBV25-1 and TRBJ1-2, with D uncertain. Per the germline V gene, CDR1 is MGHDK and CDR2 is SYGVNS. This CDR3 comprises 14 residues. Between the trimmed V and J ends, which lost 1 base and 0 bases, there was a span of 6 bases. DNA of the CDR3: TGTGCCAGCAGTGAATTTGAACCTAACTATGGCTACACCTTC. This sequence encodes CASSEFEPNYGYTF.

This chain links TRBV10-3 with TRBJ1-6; D is unclear. V lost 5 bases to trimming and J lost 7 bases, with 15 bases between them. Germline V gene data show CDR1 as ENHRY and CDR2 as SYGVKD. This CDR3 region has 15 residues. The CDR3 sequence is CAISKIEPPNSPLHF. For the CDR3, the DNA is TGTGCCATCAGTAAAATAGAACCCCCAAATTCACCCCTCCACTTT.

The chain links TRBV5-6 to TRBJ2-3; a possible D gene is TRBD2 (6 bases). Looked up from germline, CDR1 is SGHDT and CDR2 is YYEEEE. Trimming cost V 5 bases and J 6 bases, with 22 bases left between them. This CDR3 is built from 16 residues. CDR3 in amino acids: CASRTGELYLGDTQYF. The DNA of the CDR3 is TGTGCCAGCAGAACGGGGGAGCTTTACCTGGGGGATACGCAGTATTTT.

The rearrangement joins TRBV6-4 to TRBJ1-1; D not certain. V dropped 5 bases and J dropped 7 bases, with 17 bases sitting between them. Germline CDR1 is MRHNA and CDR2 is SNTAGT. The CDR3 is made up of 14 amino acids. CDR3 amino acids: CASSTNRGSNEAFF. The CDR3 DNA sequence: TGTGCCAGCAGTACCAATCGGGGTTCCAATGAAGCTTTCTTT.